The rows below give T cell receptor beta chains drawn from one sample of a study of blood T cell repertoires in COVID-19. Sequenced by immunoSEQ multiplex PCR; TCRdb stores in-frame clones only, minus some. The profile shows 140,000 to 150,000 clones, around 80% of them singletons. The sample was PBMCs or T cells enriched from blood (not recorded which). Receptors originate from a woman between 45 and 65 years old who had recovered from COVID-19. The CDR3 runs from the conserved cysteine through the conserved F or W. A D gene is named only where the DNA matches it firmly. Size is stated for part of the rows, as once, few or many counts, or as a class when the clone is expanded.

J: TRBJ1-1; size: once; D: TRBD1; V: TRBV2; DNA: TGTGCCAGCAGTTGGGACAGGGGGCTCTCTGAAGCTTTCTTT; CDR3: CASSWDRGLSEAFF
J: TRBJ2-7; size: .; D: TRBD1; V: TRBV7-9; DNA: TGTGCCAGCGGTCAGGACAGGCGTGAGCAGTACTTC; CDR3: CASGQDRREQYF
J: TRBJ1-1; size: .; D: TRBD1; V: TRBV4-2; DNA: TGTGCCAGCAGCCCAGGGACAGGGTTTCAAGCTTTCTTT; CDR3: CASSPGTGFQAFF
J: TRBJ1-2; size: .; D: .; V: TRBV4-1; DNA: TGCGCCAGCAGCCAAGCTCCGGGACATACCTACACCTTC; CDR3: CASSQAPGHTYTF
J: TRBJ2-1; size: .; D: .; V: TRBV19; DNA: TGTGCCAGTAGTATTACGGCAGGAAACAATGAGCAGTTCTTC; CDR3: CASSITAGNNEQFF
J: TRBJ1-2; size: .; D: .; V: TRBV6-1; DNA: TGTGCCAGCAGTGAAGGGCCGGGAGGCTATGGCTACACCTTC; CDR3: CASSEGPGGYGYTF
J: TRBJ2-2; size: .; D: TRBD2; V: TRBV4-1; DNA: TGCGCCAGCAGCAATAGCGGGGGGGCCCCCGGGGAGCTGTTTTTT; CDR3: CASSNSGGAPGELFF
J: TRBJ2-5; size: .; D: TRBD1; V: TRBV5-1; DNA: TGCGCCAGCAGCCCTAGGACAGGGCACCAAGAGACCCAGTACTTC; CDR3: CASSPRTGHQETQYF
J: TRBJ1-1; size: few; D: .; V: TRBV13; DNA: TGTGCCAGCAGCTTAGGCCGGGGGGTCACTGAAGCTTTCTTT; CDR3: CASSLGRGVTEAFF
J: TRBJ2-1; size: .; D: .; V: TRBV18; DNA: TGTGCCAGCTCACCAGTACTAGCAAGTTCCTACAATGAGCAGTTCTTC; CDR3: CASSPVLASSYNEQFF
J: TRBJ2-7; size: .; D: TRBD1; V: TRBV28; DNA: TGTGCCAGCAGTTTTGTAGTGGAGACAGGGATACCCTACGAGCAGTACTTC; CDR3: CASSFVVETGIPYEQYF
J: TRBJ1-1; size: .; D: TRBD1; V: TRBV28; DNA: TGTGCCAGCAGAAAGACAGGGGGCTTTGAAGCTTTCTTT; CDR3: CASRKTGGFEAFF
J: TRBJ2-2; size: .; D: TRBD1; V: TRBV9; DNA: TGTGCCAGCAGCGGCAGGGGGCTAGGCGGGGAGCTGTTTTTT; CDR3: CASSGRGLGGELFF
J: TRBJ1-2; size: .; D: TRBD1; V: TRBV7-2; DNA: TGTGCCAGCAGCGTGGATGGGACAGGGGATGGCTACACCTTC; CDR3: CASSVDGTGDGYTF
J: TRBJ1-3; size: .; D: .; V: TRBV30; DNA: TGTGCCTGGAGTAAGGGAGTTATGGACACCATATATTTT; CDR3: CAWSKGVMDTIYF
J: TRBJ1-2; size: .; D: .; V: TRBV5-1; DNA: TGCGCCAGCAGCCCCGGAGGGGCTAACTATGGCTACACCTTC; CDR3: CASSPGGANYGYTF
J: TRBJ2-3; size: .; D: .; V: TRBV19; DNA: TGTGCCAGTAGCCCTCTCAGGGGCGGGGGATCTAGCACAGATACGCAGTATTTT; CDR3: CASSPLRGGGSSTDTQYF
J: TRBJ2-1; size: .; D: TRBD2; V: TRBV7-2; DNA: TGTGCCAGCAGCTTAGCGGCTAGCGGGGGGACCAATGAGCAGTTCTTC; CDR3: CASSLAASGGTNEQFF
J: TRBJ2-1; size: .; D: TRBD1; V: TRBV19; DNA: TGTGCCAGTAGTATACAGGGGGCAGTGTACAATGAGCAGTTCTTC; CDR3: CASSIQGAVYNEQFF
J: TRBJ1-6; size: .; D: .; V: TRBV20-1; DNA: TGCAGTGCTAGTTGGGGAGGGTCCTATAATTCACCCCTCCACTTT; CDR3: CSASWGGSYNSPLHF
J: TRBJ1-5; size: .; D: TRBD1; V: TRBV9; DNA: TGTGCCAGCAGCTTCACAGGGGATAGGCAGCCCCAGCATTTT; CDR3: CASSFTGDRQPQHF
J: TRBJ1-6; size: .; D: .; V: TRBV14; DNA: TGTGCCAGCAGCCAAGACGGGGGCTCCTATAATTCACCCCTCCACTTT; CDR3: CASSQDGGSYNSPLHF